This T cell receptor beta chain was recorded in a study of cytomegalovirus exposure and HLA in healthy donors. Comments on this clone: Its target is unknown.

The PCR had 60 Vbeta and 13 Jbeta primers. Repertoires were generated with immunoSEQ multiplex PCR, while TCRdb's copy carries only in-frame clones and drops some. The table lists roughly 140,000 clones, approximately 80% of them singletons. With 0 bases removed from V and 8 bases from J, the gap between germline ends came to 8 bases. The CDR3 contains 12 residues. Germline V lookup: CDR1 MDHEN, CDR2 SYDVKM. Whole-study results and caveats: The HLA-A and HLA-B alleles of most subjects were reportedly predicted accurately from TCR beta sequences. It was reported that the classifier diagnosed cytomegalovirus status with high specificity and sensitivity in both the original and validation cohorts.

Nominally healthy donors provided the samples, though records likely missed some immune exposures. This sequence joins TRBV28 and TRBJ2-7; D is perhaps TRBD1 (6 bases). Sequencing was performed on PBMCs. The clonotype originates from a young man in good health and CMV-seropositive. CDR3 protein: CASSLWGAQQYF. CDR3 coding DNA: TGTGCCAGCAGTTTATGGGGGGCCCAGCAGTACTTC.